The 19 T cell receptor beta chains below were found in one sample sequenced in a study of CD8 T cells in ankylosing spondylitis. Via MiXCR, TCRdb re-called the 5' RACE reads, giving one row per CDR3 protein. This table has around 120,000 distinct CDR3 sequences, around 24% appearing once. The sequencing sample was made of synovial fluid, either unsorted or a sorted T cell fraction (not recorded which). Receptors were obtained from a male donor with ankylosing spondylitis.

This chain joins TRBV14 and TRBJ1-1; no reliable D call. This CDR3 has 15 residues. Germline V CDR1 and CDR2: SGHDN, FVKESK. V was shortened by 1 base and J by 5 bases, with 14 bases between the two germline ends. CDR3 protein: CASSQAFPLGTEAFF. The CDR3 DNA is TGTGCCAGCAGCCAAGCTTTTCCTCTTGGGACTGAAGCTTTCTTT.

This clonotype was detected only a few times. The rearrangement links TRBV7-6 to TRBJ2-3; D ambiguous. Germline CDR1 reads SGHVS; CDR2 reads FNYEAQ. Deletions cut 5 bases from V and 3 bases from J, with 15 bases between. This CDR3 contains 15 residues. For the CDR3, the DNA is TGTGCCAGCAGCCCGATGAGCCGAAGGACAGATACGCAGTATTTT. Its protein product is CASSPMSRRTDTQYF.

The genes are TRBV5-5 and TRBJ2-7; no firm D call. The CDR3 is 14 residues long. With 5 bases removed from V and 3 bases from J, the gap between germline ends came to 15 bases. Germline-derived CDR1 and CDR2 are SGHKS and YYEKEE (reference sequence). The CDR3 region has the DNA TGTGCCAGCAGTCAGGATATTTGGGGCTACGAGCAGTACTTC. It yields the protein CASSQDIWGYEQYF.

This clonotype showed up just a few times. The chain joins TRBV20-1 to TRBJ2-5; D is undetermined. Germline V gene data show CDR1 as DFQATT and CDR2 as SNEGSKA (reference sequence). V lost 1 base, J lost 1 base, and 13 bases lay in between. There are 15 residues in the CDR3. The CDR3 bases are TGCAGTGCTAGAGGAGAGTTTTTGTTCCAAGAGACCCAGTACTTC. It yields the protein CSARGEFLFQETQYF.

This clonotype was recorded a few times. The rearrangement uses TRBV28 and TRBJ2-7; a possible D gene is TRBD2 (5 bases). The V gene lost 5 bases and the J gene lost 3 bases, with 17 bases spanning the gap. The length of the CDR3 is 15 residues. Germline assignment: CDR1 MDHEN and CDR2 SYDVKM. CDR3 DNA sequence: TGTGCCAGCAGTCCTCCGGGAAGCAGAGTCTACGAGCAGTACGTC. Amino acid sequence: CASSPPGSRVYEQYV.

This clonotype was detected many times. The chain combines TRBV29-1 with TRBJ2-1, with TRBD1 matching over 8 bases. Germline trimming cut 0 bases from V and 8 bases from J; bases unmatched to any gene: 9. The CDR3 covers 15 residues. CDR1 SQVTM and CDR2 ANQGSEA come from the germline V gene. Here the CDR3 DNA reads TGCAGCGTTGAAGATCGCAGGGGGCGCTTGGATGAGCAGTTCTTC. It specifies CSVEDRRGRLDEQFF.

This clonotype appeared a few times. The DNA of the CDR3 is TGTGCCTCGTCCCCAACGGGAGCTGGGGCCAACGTCCTGACTTTC. Protein sequence: CASSPTGAGANVLTF. The J gene is TRBJ2-6, the V gene TRBV24-1; D may be TRBD2 (6 bases). The CDR3 consists of 15 residues. Trimming took off 12 bases at V and 2 bases at J, with 16 bases between the two ends. Germline values: CDR1 KGHDR, CDR2 SFDVKD.

This clonotype was found a few times. This rearrangement joins TRBV10-3 to TRBJ2-5; unclear D gene. V gave up 2 bases and J gave up 5 bases, with 12 bases separating them. CDR1 and CDR2 (germline): ENHRY, SYGVKD. The CDR3 runs 14 residues. Written as DNA, the CDR3 is TGTGCCATCAGTGAGCAGCTTTCCCCGGAGACCCAGTACTTC. Translating gives CAISEQLSPETQYF.

This clonotype was found many times. V gene TRBV6-1 combines with J gene TRBJ1-6, with D perhaps matching TRBD1 (5 bases). The ends were cut back, 6 bases at V and 11 bases at J, with 26 bases in the middle. The CDR3 sequence is 17 residues long. Germline CDR1 reads MNHNS; CDR2 reads SASEGT. The DNA for the CDR3 is TGTGCCAGCAGGGGTGGGGACCGACATAATTTTTATCCACCCCTCCACTTT. Protein sequence: CASRGGDRHNFYPPLHF.

J is TRBJ2-7 and V is TRBV28, with D possibly matching TRBD2 (5 bases). V dropped 5 bases and J dropped 4 bases, with 15 bases sitting between them. Germline V gives CDR1 MDHEN, CDR2 SYDVKM. CDR3 length: 14 amino acids. The CDR3 bases are TGTGCCAGCAGTGGACGCTCGGGGAGATACGAGCAGTACGTC. Translation: CASSGRSGRYEQYV.

This chain links TRBV10-3 with TRBJ2-1, with TRBD2 matching 12 bases. This CDR3 region has 15 residues. Losses at the gene ends were 2 bases for V and 7 bases for J; bases not matched to a gene: 3. Germline V gene lookup returns CDR1 ENHRY and CDR2 SYGVKD. This CDR3 is CAISEGLAGKNEQFF. CDR3 DNA: TGTGCCATCAGTGAGGGACTAGCGGGGAAGAATGAGCAGTTCTTC.

The V call is TRBV20-1, the J call TRBJ2-3; 9 positions agree with TRBD2. The CDR3 is made up of 12 amino acids. The V gene's germline CDR1 is DFQATT and CDR2 SNEGSKA (reference sequence). With V trimmed by 7 bases and J by 4 bases, 3 bases remained unmatched. Written as DNA, the CDR3 is TGCAGTGATATAGCGGGAGCAGATACGCAGTATTTT. Its translation is CSDIAGADTQYF.

This clonotype was found many times. One end of the junction fails to match germline, which may point to a read error. This chain connects TRBV18 to TRBJ2-7; D uncertain. This CDR3 is built from 15 residues. The germline V gene encodes CDR1 KGHSH and CDR2 LQKENI. DNA of the CDR3: TGTGCCAGCTCGCCACGTTGGACGGAAACCTACGAGCAGTACTTC. Its translation is CASSPRWTETYEQYF.

The chain joins TRBV24-1 to TRBJ1-5, with 7 bases aligning to TRBD1. Germline assignment: CDR1 KGHDR and CDR2 SFDVKD. After removal of 3 bases from V and 2 bases from J, the junction contained 6 bases not matched to a gene. The CDR3 contains 16 residues. In DNA form, the CDR3 reads TGTGCCACCAGTGATCCCCGCAGGGGGGGCAATCAGCCCCAGCATTTT. Protein sequence: CATSDPRRGGNQPQHF.

The V gene is TRBV29-1, the J gene TRBJ2-2; D call uncertain. The CDR3 is made up of 11 amino acids. Trimming took 7 bases from V and 5 from J, leaving 8 bases between them. Germline CDR1 is SQVTM and CDR2 is ANQGSEA. DNA of the CDR3: TGCAGCGCCTTGGTAACCGGGGAGCTGTTTTTT. Its protein product is CSALVTGELFF.

This clonotype has at least ten counts. This chain uses TRBV7-2 with TRBJ2-7; either TRBD1 or TRBD2 may supply D (5 bases each). Germline lookup yields CDR1 SGHTA and CDR2 FQGNSA. The CDR3 sequence is 13 residues long. Trimming left V 1 base short and J 7 bases short, with 11 bases between. CDR3 DNA sequence: TGTGCCAGCAGCTTAGAGGCCGAGGGGGAGCAGTACTTC. Translation: CASSLEAEGEQYF.

V and J are TRBV7-9 and TRBJ2-3, with TRBD2 as a possible D gene (7 bases). Germline lookup yields CDR1 SEHNR and CDR2 FQNEAQ (reference sequence). The V and J ends lost 5 bases and 2 bases respectively, with 20 bases between them. CDR3 size: 17 residues. CDR3 bases: TGTGCCAGCAGCCGCCGCGAGGGGGGGCCAAACACAGATACGCAGTATTTT. Translation gives CASSRREGGPNTDTQYF.

The rearrangement joins TRBV5-4 to TRBJ1-1; no firm D call. The germline gives CDR1 SGHNT, CDR2 YYREEE (reference sequence). With 4 bases removed from V and 2 bases from J, the gap between germline ends came to 18 bases. The CDR3 is made up of 16 amino acids. The CDR3 spells CASSPPSNYYNTEAFF. In DNA, the CDR3 is TGTGCCAGCAGCCCTCCAAGCAATTACTACAACACTGAAGCTTTCTTT. The full variable domain, in which reference TRBV5-4 and TRBJ1-1 provide the parts outside the CDR3, is ETGVTQSPTHLIKTRGQQVTLRCSSQSGHNTVSWYQQALGQGPQFIFQYYREEENGRGNFPPRFSGLQFPNYSSELNVNALELDDSALYLCASSPPSNYYNTEAFFGQGTRLTVV.

This clonotype was counted between two and nine times. The CDR3 loop is CASRETSSYNEQFF. The CDR3 bases are TGTGCCAGCCGAGAGACTAGCTCCTACAATGAGCAGTTCTTC. V is TRBV7-9 and J is TRBJ2-1, with D tentatively TRBD2 (6 bases). V lost 8 bases, J lost 0 bases, and 11 bases lay in between. This CDR3 spans 14 amino acids. The germline CDR1 and CDR2 sequences are SEHNR and FQNEAQ (reference sequence).